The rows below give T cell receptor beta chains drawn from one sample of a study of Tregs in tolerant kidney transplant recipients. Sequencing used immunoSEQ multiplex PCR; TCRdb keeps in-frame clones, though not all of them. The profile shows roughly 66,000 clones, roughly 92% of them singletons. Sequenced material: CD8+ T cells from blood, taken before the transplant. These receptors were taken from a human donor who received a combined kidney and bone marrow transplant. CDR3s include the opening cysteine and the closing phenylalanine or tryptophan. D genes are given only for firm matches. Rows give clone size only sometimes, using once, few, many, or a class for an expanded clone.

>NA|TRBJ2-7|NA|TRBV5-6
TGTGCCAGCAGCTTGTCAGGGTGGGAGCAGTACTTC
CASSLSGWEQYF
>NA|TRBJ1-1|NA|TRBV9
TGTGCCAGCAGCCCGTCAGGGTTGAGGACTGAAGCTTTCTTT
CASSPSGLRTEAFF
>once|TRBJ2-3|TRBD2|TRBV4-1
TGCGCCAGCAGCCAAGCCCCTAGCGGGGGCCTCACAGATACGCAGTATTTT
CASSQAPSGGLTDTQYF
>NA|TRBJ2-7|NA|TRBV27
TGTGCCAGCAGTTATAGGGACTCTACCTACGAGCAGTACTTC
CASSYRDSTYEQYF
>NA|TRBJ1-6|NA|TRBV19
TGTGCCAGTAGTATAGGGGTCGGCAGGCAGAATTCACCCCTCCACTTT
CASSIGVGRQNSPLHF
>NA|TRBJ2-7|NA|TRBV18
TGTGCCAGCTCACCGGGACTCTCCGGCGAGCAGTACTTC
CASSPGLSGEQYF
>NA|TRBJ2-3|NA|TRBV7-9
TGTGCCAGCAGGGAGGGGTTCACAGATACGCAGTATTTT
CASREGFTDTQYF
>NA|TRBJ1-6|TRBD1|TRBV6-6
TGTGCCAGCAATGACAGGGGGCTGAGTAATTCACCCCTCCACTTT
CASNDRGLSNSPLHF
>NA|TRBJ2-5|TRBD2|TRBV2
TGTGCCAGCCAAACCGTGGCGGGGGGACAAGAGACCCAGTACTTC
CASQTVAGGQETQYF
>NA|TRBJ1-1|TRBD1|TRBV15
TGTGCCACCAGCCCAAGGAGTGGGACAGGGTTTTCAATTACCCCTGAAGCTTTCTTT
CATSPRSGTGFSITPEAFF
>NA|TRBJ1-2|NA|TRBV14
TGTGCCAGCAGCCATCAATCGGACACCTATGGCTACACCTTC
CASSHQSDTYGYTF
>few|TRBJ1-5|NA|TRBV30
TGTGCCTGGAGTGTACTCGGGGGAAATCAGCCCCAGCATTTT
CAWSVLGGNQPQHF
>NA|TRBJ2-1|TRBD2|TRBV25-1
TGTGCCAGCAGCGTAGCGGGGGCCACCTACAATGAGCAGTTCTTC
CASSVAGATYNEQFF
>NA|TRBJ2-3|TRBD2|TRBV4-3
TGCGCCAGCAGCCTTTTGGCGGGGGAGTTAGCAGATACGCAGTATTTT
CASSLLAGELADTQYF
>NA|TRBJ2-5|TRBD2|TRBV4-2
TGTGCCAGCAGCCAAGATGAACTAGCGGGGGAGACCCAGTACTTC
CASSQDELAGETQYF
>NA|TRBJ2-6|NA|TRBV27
TGTGCCAGCAGTCCCTATTCTGGGGCCAACGTCCTGACTTTC
CASSPYSGANVLTF
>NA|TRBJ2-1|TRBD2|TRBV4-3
TGCGCCAGCAGCCCCGAACTAGCGGGAGTACGGAATGAGCAGTTCTTC
CASSPELAGVRNEQFF
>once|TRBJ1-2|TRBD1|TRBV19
TGTGCCAGTACGGGACAGACTTTCTATGGCTACACCTTC
CASTGQTFYGYTF
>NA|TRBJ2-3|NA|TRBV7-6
TGTGCCAGCAGCTTAGGGGGCCGCATAAGCACAGATACGCAGTATTTT
CASSLGGRISTDTQYF
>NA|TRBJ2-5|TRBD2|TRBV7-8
TGTGCCAGCAGCTTAGCGCTACTAGCGGGGGAGTGGGAGACCCAGTACTTC
CASSLALLAGEWETQYF
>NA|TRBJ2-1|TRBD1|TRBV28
TGTGCCAGCAGTTTCTTGGGACAGGGGGGGAATGAGCAGTTCTTC
CASSFLGQGGNEQFF
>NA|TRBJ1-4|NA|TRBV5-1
TGCGCCAGCAGCGAGAACCCAGGGTCTGGGCAAAAACTGTTTTTT
CASSENPGSGQKLFF
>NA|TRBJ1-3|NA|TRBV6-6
TGTGCCAGCAGCTTGGGCCCGGGAAACACCATATATTTT
CASSLGPGNTIYF
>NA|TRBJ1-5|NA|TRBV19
TGTGCCAGTAGTGGTGTCGGTCAGCCCCAGCATTTT
CASSGVGQPQHF
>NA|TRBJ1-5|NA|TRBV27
TGTGCCAGCAGTTTAACAGGGTCCTATTATCAGCCCCAGCATTTT
CASSLTGSYYQPQHF
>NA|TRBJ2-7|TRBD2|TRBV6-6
TGTGCCAGCGCAGTAGGCTCGGGACTAGCGGGGGGTCGGCAGTACTTT
CASAVGSGLAGGRQYF
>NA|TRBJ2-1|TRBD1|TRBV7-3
TGTGCCAGCAGCTTATCGTCCGGGACAGGGAAGAATGAGCAGTTCTTC
CASSLSSGTGKNEQFF
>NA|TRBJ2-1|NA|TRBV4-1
TGCGCCAGCAGCTTTGGGCCGATACAAACGGAGCAGTTCTTC
CASSFGPIQTEQFF
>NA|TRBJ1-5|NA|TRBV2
TGTGCCAGCAGTATTGGCATCGACTATCAGCCCCAGCATTTT
CASSIGIDYQPQHF
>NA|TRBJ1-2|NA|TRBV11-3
TGTGCCAGCAGTTTTATCCCCGGCTATGGCTACACCTTC
CASSFIPGYGYTF
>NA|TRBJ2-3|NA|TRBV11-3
TGTGCCAGCAGCTTAGGTGTAGGGGCAGATACGCAGTATTTT
CASSLGVGADTQYF
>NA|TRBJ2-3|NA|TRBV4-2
TGTGCCAGCAGCCGGAGGGCAGCTCCTCTCACAGATACGCAGTATTTT
CASSRRAAPLTDTQYF
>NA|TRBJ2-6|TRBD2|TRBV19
TGTGCCAGTAGATCGTTCGGGGGGTTTGGCTCTGGGGCCAACGTCCTGACTTTC
CASRSFGGFGSGANVLTF
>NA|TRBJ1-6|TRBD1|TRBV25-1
TGTGCCAGCAGTCGGACAGGGGAGGGCAATTCACCCCTCCACTTT
CASSRTGEGNSPLHF
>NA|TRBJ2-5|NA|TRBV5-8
TGTGCCAGCAGCCCGGACAACCAAGAGACCCAGTACTTC
CASSPDNQETQYF
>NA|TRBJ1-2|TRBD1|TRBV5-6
TGTGCCAGCAGCCAACTTAACCCCCGGGACAGATCCAATGGCTACACCTTC
CASSQLNPRDRSNGYTF
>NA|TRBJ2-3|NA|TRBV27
TGTGCCAGCCGTCCCGGACAGAGCACAGATACGCAGTATTTT
CASRPGQSTDTQYF
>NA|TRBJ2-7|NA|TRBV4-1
TGCGCCAGCAGCCAAGCCGAGCGGCAAGTTCACCCCGACGAGCAGTACTTC
CASSQAERQVHPDEQYF
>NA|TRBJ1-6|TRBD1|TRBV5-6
TGTGCCAGCAGCTTCGGGACAGATAATTCACCCCTCCACTTT
CASSFGTDNSPLHF
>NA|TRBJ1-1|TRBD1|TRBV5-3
TGTGCCAGAAGCAAGAACGACAGGGAAAGGGGGGTATGGACTGAAGCTTTCTTT
CARSKNDRERGVWTEAFF
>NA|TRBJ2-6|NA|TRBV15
TGTGCCACCAGCAGAGATCGGGGTAATGGGGCCAACGTCCTGACTTTC
CATSRDRGNGANVLTF
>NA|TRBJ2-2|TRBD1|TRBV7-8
TGTGCCAGCAGCTCCTGGACAGGTGAAACCGGGGAGCTGTTTTTT
CASSSWTGETGELFF
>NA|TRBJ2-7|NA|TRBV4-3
TGCGCCAGCAGCCAGGACAGAGCCTACGAGCAGTACTTC
CASSQDRAYEQYF
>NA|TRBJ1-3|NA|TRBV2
TGTGCCAGCAGACGCTCCTCTAGGGGTTATGGAAACACCATATATTTT
CASRRSSRGYGNTIYF
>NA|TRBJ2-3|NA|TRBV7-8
TGTGCCAGCAGCTCTAGACCAGATACGCAGTATTTT
CASSSRPDTQYF
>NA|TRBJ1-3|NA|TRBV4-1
TGCGCCAGCAGGGATCAGGAATTCTCTGGAAACACCATATATTTT
CASRDQEFSGNTIYF
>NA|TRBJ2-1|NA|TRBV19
TGTGCCAGTAGGTCCGGGAATGAGCAGTTCTTC
CASRSGNEQFF
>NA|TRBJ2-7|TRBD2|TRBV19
TGTGCCAGTAGTATTGGGTCTAGCGGGAGTATGGAGCAGTACTTC
CASSIGSSGSMEQYF
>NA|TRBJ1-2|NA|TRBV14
TGTGCCAGCAGCCAAGATCCACTGTCCCATGGCTACACCTTC
CASSQDPLSHGYTF
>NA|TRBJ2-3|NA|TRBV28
TGTGCCAGCAGATCCCTAGCTAACGGGGGCACAGATACGCAGTATTTT
CASRSLANGGTDTQYF
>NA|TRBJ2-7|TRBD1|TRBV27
TGTGCCAGCAGTCCAACACAGGGGGCGCTTTCTTACGAGCAGTACTTC
CASSPTQGALSYEQYF
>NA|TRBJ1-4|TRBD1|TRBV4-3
TGCGCCAGCAGCCAGGGACAGGGGATTGCAACTAATGAAAAACTGTTTTTT
CASSQGQGIATNEKLFF
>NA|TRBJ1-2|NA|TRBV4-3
TGCGCCAGCAGCCAAGAGCCGTCGGGGGGGGGAGGCGGCTACACCTTC
CASSQEPSGGGGGYTF
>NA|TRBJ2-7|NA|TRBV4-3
TGCGCCAGCAGCCAAGAAGGAGGACGACCCTACGAGCAGTACTTC
CASSQEGGRPYEQYF
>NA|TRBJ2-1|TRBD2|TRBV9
TGTGCCAGCAGCGTAGCTACCGGGGGGGGGCAGAATGAGCAGTTCTTC
CASSVATGGGQNEQFF
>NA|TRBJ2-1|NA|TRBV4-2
TGTGCCAGCAGCCAAGATCTTAGCAATGAGCAGTTCTTC
CASSQDLSNEQFF
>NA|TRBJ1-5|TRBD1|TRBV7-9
TGTGCCAGCAGCTTGGACAGGGGAGGGCAGCCCCAGCATTTT
CASSLDRGGQPQHF